Following are 23 T cell receptor beta chains from one sample sequenced in a study of early T cells in non-severe SARS-CoV-2 infection (dated by TCRdb to the early 2020s). The library was built by means of 5' RACE. TCRdb lists the instrument as NextSeq 500. Clones were called with MiXCR by TCRdb after fastp trimmed the public reads at Q25, and only in-frame beta chains were retained. One record per CDR3 amino acid sequence lists the most common genes and DNA. This sample comprises 85,000 to 95,000 distinct CDR3 sequences, 14% to 15% of them detected only once. The top ten constitute just under 0.6% of the sample. Sequencing used whole blood. The receptor source for this set is an adult who was a healthcare worker with PCR-confirmed SARS-CoV-2 infection or an uninfected control (not recorded which).

This clonotype has just a few counts. The J gene is TRBJ2-3, the V gene TRBV4-1; D remains unclear. With 4 bases removed from V and 3 bases from J, the gap between germline ends came to 5 bases. Per germline, CDR1 MGHRA and CDR2 YSYEKL. The CDR3 totals 12 residues. The CDR3 DNA reads TGCGCCAGCAGCCGAGTAACAGATACGCAGTATTTT. This encodes CASSRVTDTQYF.

The V and J genes are TRBV2 and TRBJ2-2, with D possibly matching TRBD1 (6 bases). This CDR3 has 13 residues. Germline CDR1 and CDR2: SNHLY and FYNNEI. V lost 7 bases to trimming and J lost 5 bases, with 11 bases between them. The CDR3 DNA is TGTGCCAGCAAAAAGGGGGAGACCGGGGAGCTGTTTTTT. It encodes CASKKGETGELFF.

This clonotype was counted only a few times. The chain carries TRBV20-1 and TRBJ2-1; tentatively, D is TRBD2 (5 bases). This CDR3 contains 15 residues. V was shortened by 2 bases and J by 2 bases, with 13 bases between the two germline ends. In germline, CDR1 is DFQATT, CDR2 SNEGSKA (reference sequence). The CDR3 region has the DNA TGCAGTGCTAGACCCGGACTTCTTACCTACAATGAGCAGTTCTTC. Encoded protein: CSARPGLLTYNEQFF.

This clonotype was observed at least ten times. J is TRBJ2-2 and V is TRBV29-1; 7 nucleotides agree with TRBD2. The germline V gene has CDR1 SQVTM and CDR2 ANQGSEA. The CDR3 consists of 17 residues. V shed 0 bases and J 6 bases; nucleotides not matched to a gene: 13. The CDR3 region has the DNA TGCAGCGTTGAAGATCTCGAGTCGGGGGGACGCGCCGGGGAGCTGTTTTTT. Translation: CSVEDLESGGRAGELFF.

Remarks on this clonotype: The junction departs from the called germline gene at one end, perhaps through a read error. CDR3 nucleotides: TGTGCCAGCAGAAGATGGGCCGCCTCTGGAGACACCATATATTTT. Amino acids: CASRRWAASGDTIYF. The chain recombines TRBV5-4 with TRBJ1-3; D is unresolved. This CDR3 comprises 15 residues. The germline CDR1 and CDR2 sequences are SGHNT and YYREEE (reference sequence).

This clonotype was counted ten times or more. The CDR3 coding sequence is TGTGCCAGCAGCCATCGACTAGGCCTAGGAGCTTTCTTT. It is translated as CASSHRLGLGAFF. V and J are TRBV6-5 and TRBJ1-1; no reliable D call. Trimming pared 6 bases from V and 10 bases from J, leaving 18 bases between. The CDR3 covers 13 residues. In germline, CDR1 is MNHEY, CDR2 SVGAGI.

This clonotype was seen repeatedly, ten times or more. The J gene is TRBJ1-5, the V gene TRBV7-2; unclear D gene. V was cut by 1 base and J by 5 bases, with 9 bases left in between. The CDR3 contains 14 residues. CDR1 is SGHTA, CDR2 FQGNSA, per germline. The CDR3 loop reads CASSLGWVYQPQHF. The CDR3 region has the DNA TGTGCCAGCAGCTTAGGTTGGGTTTATCAGCCCCAGCATTTT.

This clonotype was observed at least ten times. The chain couples TRBV2 to TRBJ1-1; 9 nucleotides line up with TRBD1. The CDR3 covers 13 residues. With V trimmed by 7 bases and J by 4 bases, 4 bases remained unmatched. Per germline, CDR1 SNHLY and CDR2 FYNNEI. This CDR3 reads CASTPTGGTEAFF. The CDR3, as DNA: TGTGCCAGCACCCCGACAGGGGGCACTGAAGCTTTCTTT.

This clonotype occurred a few times. The rearrangement uses TRBV7-9 and TRBJ2-5; D perhaps matches TRBD1 (6 bases). The germline V and J ends were trimmed by 1 base and 2 bases, with 8 bases remaining between them. The CDR3 runs to 14 residues. The V gene's germline CDR1 is SEHNR and CDR2 FQNEAQ (reference sequence). CDR3 sequence (DNA): TGTGCCAGCAGCTTAGTACAGGGACAAGAGACCCAGTACTTC. Its translation: CASSLVQGQETQYF. Using reference TRBV7-9 and TRBJ2-5 for the parts outside the CDR3, the full variable domain is DTGVSQNPRHKITKRGQNVTFRCDPISEHNRLYWYRQTLGQGPEFLTYFQNEAQLEKSRLLSDRFSAERPKGSFSTLEIQRTEQGDSAMYLCASSLVQGQETQYFGPGTRLLVL.

The sample holds a few counts of this clonotype. The chain employs TRBV5-1 and TRBJ1-4; D gene uncertain. V was clipped by 6 bases and J by 2 bases, with 11 bases between them. The germline CDR1 and CDR2 sequences are SGHRS and YFSETQ. CDR3 size: 14 residues. The CDR3 DNA is TGCGCCAGCAACACCGGCCCGACTAATGAAAAACTGTTTTTT. It yields the protein CASNTGPTNEKLFF.

The gene calls are TRBV7-9 and TRBJ2-5; TRBD2 might be the D (5 bases). Germline V gene sequence: CDR1 SEHNR, CDR2 FQNEAQ (reference sequence). Trimming took 6 bases from V and 5 from J, leaving 7 bases between them. This CDR3 is built from 11 residues. The CDR3 DNA is TGTGCCAGCAGTAGAGGGGAGACCCAGTACTTC. This codes for CASSRGETQYF.

This clonotype was seen at least ten times. This chain joins TRBV11-3 and TRBJ2-2; possibly TRBD2 for D (7 bases). V lost 5 bases to trimming and J lost 3 bases, with 19 bases between them. CDR1 and CDR2 from the germline V gene are SGHNT and YENEEA. The CDR3 loop spans 17 amino acids. This CDR3 is CASSPGRGARYTGELFF. The CDR3 DNA reads as TGTGCCAGCAGCCCCGGACGGGGGGCCCGATACACCGGGGAGCTGTTTTTT. Complete variable domain (other parts from reference TRBV11-3 and TRBJ2-2): EAGVVQSPRYKIIEKKQPVAFWCNPISGHNTLYWYLQNLGQGPELLIRYENEEAVDDSQLPKDRFSAERLKGVDSTLKIQPAELGDSAVYLCASSPGRGARYTGELFFGEGSRLTVL.

At least ten counts were recorded for this clonotype. The chain is built from TRBV27 and TRBJ2-3; D remains ambiguous. CDR1 MNHEY and CDR2 SMNVEV come from the germline V gene (reference sequence). V was trimmed by 5 bases and J by 2 bases, leaving 11 bases between them. The CDR3 length is 14 residues. The CDR3 coding sequence is TGTGCCAGCAGTCTTCCCGGGTTCACAGATACGCAGTATTTT. Its translation: CASSLPGFTDTQYF.

The V and J genes are TRBV7-2 and TRBJ2-1; D call uncertain. V gave up 5 bases and J gave up 4 bases, with 12 bases separating them. The CDR3 is 14 residues long. Germline lookup yields CDR1 SGHTA and CDR2 FQGNSA. This chain's CDR3 is CASSPDATYNEQFF. The CDR3 bases are TGTGCCAGCAGCCCTGATGCGACTTACAATGAGCAGTTCTTC.

V usage is TRBV7-6 and J usage is TRBJ2-5; the match to TRBD2 covers 11 bases. V gave up 3 bases and J gave up 7 bases; unmatched junction bases: 10. Germline loops: CDR1 SGHVS, CDR2 FNYEAQ. The CDR3 has 16 amino acids. This CDR3 reads CASSLAGTSGLGTQYF. In DNA, the CDR3 is TGTGCCAGCAGCTTGGCCGGGACTAGCGGTTTGGGGACCCAGTACTTC.

This chain uses TRBV5-1 with TRBJ1-2, with TRBD1 matching 11 bases. V was pared by 3 bases and J by 8 bases, with 3 bases of the junction left unmatched. This CDR3 comprises 13 residues. CDR1 and CDR2 from the germline V gene are SGHRS and YFSETQ. The CDR3 region is CASSWDRGYGYTF. The DNA for the CDR3 is TGCGCCAGCAGCTGGGACAGGGGGTACGGCTACACCTTC.

V gene TRBV4-2 combines with J gene TRBJ1-5; no firm D call. Between the trimmed V and J ends, which lost 0 bases and 3 bases, there was a span of 12 bases. The CDR3 sequence is 16 residues long. From germline, CDR1 is LGHNA and CDR2 YNFKEQ. DNA for the CDR3: TGTGCCAGCAGCCAAGATACGATAGCAGCCAATCAGCCCCAGCATTTT. Its translation is CASSQDTIAANQPQHF.

This clonotype was found a few times. The J gene is TRBJ2-1, the V gene TRBV5-4; possibly TRBD2 for D (5 bases). CDR1 is SGHNT and CDR2 is YYREEE in the germline V gene (reference sequence). The V end lost 1 base, the J end lost 4 bases, and 9 bases lay between the germline ends. The CDR3 runs 14 residues. The CDR3 reads CASSLRTGYNEQFF. The CDR3 region has the DNA TGTGCCAGCAGCTTGAGGACGGGGTACAATGAGCAGTTCTTC.

This clonotype was counted a few times. The chain joins TRBV5-1 to TRBJ1-3; D perhaps matches TRBD1 (6 bases). Trimming removed 4 bases from V and 0 bases from J, with 11 bases in between. The germline V gene has CDR1 SGHRS and CDR2 YFSETQ. The CDR3 sequence is 15 residues long. The CDR3, as DNA: TGCGCCAGCAGCGATGGACAGTACTCTGGAAACACCATATATTTT. It specifies CASSDGQYSGNTIYF.

The sample holds a few counts of this clonotype. J is TRBJ1-3 and V is TRBV4-1; a possible D gene is TRBD1 (6 bases). The germline V gene encodes CDR1 MGHRA and CDR2 YSYEKL. V was cut by 1 base and J by 2 bases, with 6 bases left in between. This CDR3 region has 14 residues. CDR3 loop: CASSQAGAGNTIYF. For the CDR3, the DNA is TGCGCCAGCAGCCAAGCAGGGGCTGGAAACACCATATATTTT.

This clonotype has only a few counts. The rearrangement joins TRBV6-6 to TRBJ2-5; 10 nucleotides match TRBD2. The junction had 5 bases not matched to a gene; V was cut back by 6 bases and J by 4 bases. Germline V gene sequence: CDR1 MNHNY, CDR2 SVGAGI (reference sequence). The CDR3 covers 14 residues. Written as DNA, the CDR3 is TGTGCCAGCAGGAGGACTAGCGGTACAGAGACCCAGTACTTC. Its protein product is CASRRTSGTETQYF.

This clonotype showed up just a few times. The chain has TRBV20-1 and TRBJ2-2; D call uncertain. Germline loops: CDR1 DFQATT, CDR2 SNEGSKA (reference sequence). The V end lost 3 bases, the J end lost 6 bases, and 11 bases lay between the germline ends. The CDR3 is made up of 13 amino acids. The CDR3 DNA reads TGCAGTGCTAGTCCGCTCTCCCCCGGGGAGCTGTTTTTT. It translates to CSASPLSPGELFF.

The CDR3 sequence: CASSSGTVTGANVLTF. As DNA, the CDR3 is TGCGCCAGCAGCTCCGGGACAGTTACTGGGGCCAACGTCCTGACTTTC. The chain combines TRBV5-1 with TRBJ2-6; 7 nucleotides match TRBD1. CDR3 size: 16 residues. The J segment lost 2 bases and the V segment lost 3 bases, leaving 5 bases of the junction unmatched. The germline V gene has CDR1 SGHRS and CDR2 YFSETQ.